The 21 T cell receptor beta chains below come from one sample, sequenced in a study of cytomegalovirus exposure and HLA in healthy donors. The PCR was carried out with 60 Vbeta primers and 13 Jbeta primers. Clones were sequenced by immunoSEQ multiplex PCR, and TCRdb holds only the in-frame ones, with some missing. The sample shows 180,000 or so clones, about 80% of them seen only once. The sequenced sample was PBMCs. The receptors derive from a man aged 18 to 30 in good health and CMV-seronegative.

The genes are TRBV11-3 and TRBJ2-1, with 8 bases matching TRBD2. Per the germline V gene, CDR1 is SGHNT and CDR2 is YENEEA. V lost 2 bases to trimming and J lost 7 bases; unmatched junction nucleotides: 10. CDR3 length equals 16 residues. The CDR3 coding sequence is TGTGCCAGCAGCTTAAATGAACTAGCGGTGACAAATGAGCAGTTCTTC. It specifies CASSLNELAVTNEQFF.

The chain joins TRBV5-1 to TRBJ1-1; 7 positions agree with TRBD1. This CDR3 is 13 amino acids long. Germline values: CDR1 SGHRS, CDR2 YFSETQ. V lost 4 bases to trimming and J lost 3 bases; unmatched junction nucleotides: 3. The CDR3 DNA is TGCGCCAGCAGCCTAACAGGGGACACTGAAGCTTTCTTT. This codes for CASSLTGDTEAFF.

This clone has more than one count but fewer than ten. The rearrangement links TRBV5-6 to TRBJ2-3; the match to TRBD2 covers 7 bases. The germline gives CDR1 SGHDT, CDR2 YYEEEE. This CDR3 is 14 amino acids long. V lost 4 bases, J lost 2 bases, and 4 bases stayed unmatched. The DNA for the CDR3 is TGTGCCAGCAGCCAGCGGGGCCTCACAGATACGCAGTATTTT. It encodes CASSQRGLTDTQYF.

The rearrangement uses TRBV7-2 and TRBJ1-2; tentatively, D is TRBD1 (5 bases). Trimming took off 5 bases at V and 3 bases at J, with 16 bases between the two ends. Germline loops: CDR1 SGHTA, CDR2 FQGNSA. CDR3 length equals 15 residues. CDR3 protein: CASSPGGGGDYGYTF. In nucleotides, the CDR3 is TGTGCCAGCAGCCCGGGCGGGGGAGGTGACTATGGCTACACCTTC.

V is TRBV13 and J is TRBJ2-7, with 10 bases identical to TRBD2. This CDR3 contains 17 residues. Looked up from germline, CDR1 is PRHDT and CDR2 is FYEKMQ (reference sequence). Germline trimming cut 0 bases from V and 2 bases from J; bases unmatched to any gene: 7. The CDR3 DNA sequence: TGTGCCAGCAGCTTAGGCCGGGGGGGACTAGCGACCTACGAGCAGTACTTC. This sequence encodes CASSLGRGGLATYEQYF.

The V gene is TRBV7-6, the J gene TRBJ2-1; D unclear. Trimming shortened V by 6 bases and J by 4 bases, and 13 bases separated the two germline ends. The CDR3 contains 14 residues. Germline CDR1 reads SGHVS; CDR2 reads FNYEAQ. The CDR3 region has the DNA TGTGCCAGCAGTCTAGAGGCCGGATACAATGAGCAGTTCTTC. This sequence encodes CASSLEAGYNEQFF.

The chain uses TRBV2 and TRBJ1-2; the D gene is possibly TRBD1 (5 bases). Trimming stripped 5 bases from V and 5 bases from J, with 6 bases between. The CDR3 consists of 11 residues. Germline CDR1 reads SNHLY; CDR2 reads FYNNEI. CDR3 bases: TGTGCCAGCAGTTCAGGGTATGGCTACACCTTC. This codes for CASSSGYGYTF.

The chain uses TRBV9 and TRBJ1-4; weak D call: TRBD1 (5 bases). The CDR3 sequence is 14 residues long. Trimming removed 3 bases at V and 3 bases at J, with 9 bases between. CDR1 is SGDLS and CDR2 is YYNGEE in the germline V gene. For the CDR3, the DNA is TGTGCCAGCAGCGCGACAGTTCCTAATGAAAAACTGTTTTTT. Amino acids: CASSATVPNEKLFF.

The chain couples TRBV28 to TRBJ2-7; possible D gene TRBD1, 6 bases. Germline CDR1 MDHEN, CDR2 SYDVKM. The CDR3 is 12 residues long. The V and J ends lost 8 bases and 7 bases respectively, with 15 bases between them. The CDR3 is CASASLRGEQYF. CDR3 bases: TGTGCCAGCGCGAGCCTAAGGGGGGAGCAGTACTTC.

This sequence joins TRBV7-9 and TRBJ1-1, with unresolved D. The ends were cut back, 1 base at V and 5 bases at J, with 5 bases in the middle. This CDR3 is 12 amino acids long. Germline-derived CDR1 and CDR2 are SEHNR and FQNEAQ (reference sequence). The CDR3 sequence is CASSLGATEAFF. In DNA form, the CDR3 reads TGTGCCAGCAGCTTAGGCGCTACTGAAGCTTTCTTT.

V gene TRBV13 combines with J gene TRBJ1-2; the match to TRBD1 covers 12 bases. J gave up 7 bases and V 5 bases, and 14 bases lay outside the gene matches. CDR3 length equals 17 residues. CDR1 and CDR2 from the germline V gene are PRHDT and FYEKMQ (reference sequence). The CDR3 reads CASSTSRDRGLGGGYTF. The CDR3 DNA follows: TGTGCCAGCAGCACCTCCCGGGACAGGGGGCTTGGTGGTGGCTACACCTTC.

The chain has TRBV11-3 and TRBJ2-3; perhaps TRBD2 as D (7 bases). The V gene lost 5 bases and the J gene lost 0 bases, with 12 bases spanning the gap. Germline V gene data show CDR1 as SGHNT and CDR2 as YENEEA. The CDR3 consists of 15 residues. Written as DNA, the CDR3 is TGTGCCAGCAGCCCGCGGGGGCGAAGCACAGATACGCAGTATTTT. Residues: CASSPRGRSTDTQYF.

The chain couples TRBV25-1 to TRBJ2-2; 7 nucleotides agree with TRBD1. Germline V gives CDR1 MGHDK, CDR2 SYGVNS. Trimming took 6 bases from V and 2 from J; bases not matched to a gene: 3. The CDR3 loop spans 14 amino acids. The CDR3, as DNA: TGTGCCAGCAGAAGGGACAGCAACACCGGGGAGCTGTTTTTT. Protein sequence: CASRRDSNTGELFF. The entire variable domain, with the rest obtained from reference TRBV25-1 and TRBJ2-2, is as follows: EADIYQTPRYLVIGTGKKITLECSQTMGHDKMYWYQQDPGMELHLIHYSYGVNSTEKGDLSSESTVSRIRTEHFPLTLESARPSHTSQYLCASRRDSNTGELFFGEGSRLTVL.

This clone was seen once. The chain joins TRBV7-3 to TRBJ2-7; 10 bases agree with TRBD2. This CDR3 has 14 residues. Germline CDR1 is SGHTA and CDR2 is FQGTGA. V lost 6 bases and J lost 3; bases outside the gene matches: 5. The CDR3 spells CASRRTSGDYEQYF. CDR3 sequence (DNA): TGTGCCAGCAGGAGGACTAGCGGAGACTACGAGCAGTACTTC.

The chain is built from TRBV4-1 and TRBJ2-1; tentative D call: TRBD2 (7 bases). Germline CDR1 is MGHRA and CDR2 is YSYEKL. V lost 1 base to trimming and J lost 4 bases, with 14 bases between them. The CDR3 is 16 amino acids. The chain's CDR3 is CASSQVGRGPYNEQFF. The CDR3 region has the DNA TGCGCCAGCAGCCAAGTGGGGCGGGGGCCTTACAATGAGCAGTTCTTC.

The sample holds a few counts of this clone. The chain joins TRBV9 to TRBJ2-3; 12 nucleotides align to TRBD1. CDR1 and CDR2 from the germline V gene are SGDLS and YYNGEE. The CDR3 consists of 16 residues. Trimming at V came to 4 bases and at J to 9 bases, leaving 12 bases not matched to a gene. CDR3 DNA: TGTGCCAGCAGCTTATCCCCGGGACAGGGGGCGCAAACGCAGTATTTT. The encoded protein is CASSLSPGQGAQTQYF.

V usage is TRBV18 and J usage is TRBJ1-1, with D possibly matching TRBD1 (6 bases). Trimming left V 4 bases short and J 1 base short, with 10 bases between. This CDR3 spans 14 amino acids. The germline CDR1 and CDR2 sequences are KGHSH and LQKENI. The CDR3 nucleotides are TGTGCCAGCTCACAACCGGGACAGAACACTGAAGCTTTCTTT. Translated, it gives CASSQPGQNTEAFF.

This chain joins TRBV5-6 and TRBJ2-1; TRBD1 aligns across 9 bases. With V trimmed by 0 bases and J by 9 bases, 7 bases remained unmatched. Germline CDR1 SGHDT, CDR2 YYEEEE. CDR3 length: 15 residues. The CDR3 spells CASSLGDRVVGEQFF. The CDR3 bases are TGTGCCAGCAGCTTGGGGGACAGGGTAGTTGGTGAGCAGTTCTTC.

The chain employs TRBV5-1 and TRBJ2-7; 8 bases align to TRBD1. From germline, CDR1 is SGHRS and CDR2 YFSETQ. The junction had 7 bases not matched to a gene; V was cut back by 0 bases and J by 2 bases. The length of the CDR3 is 16 residues. DNA of the CDR3: TGCGCCAGCAGCTTGGTGGTGGGGACAGGTGCCTACGAGCAGTACTTC. This translates into CASSLVVGTGAYEQYF. Based on the CDR3 plus reference TRBV5-1 and TRBJ2-7, the full variable domain is KAGVTQTPRYLIKTRGQQVTLSCSPISGHRSVSWYQQTPGQGLQFLFEYFSETQRNKGNFPGRFSGRQFSNSRSEMNVSTLELGDSALYLCASSLVVGTGAYEQYFGPGTRLTVT.

This clone was observed a single time. This rearrangement joins TRBV29-1 to TRBJ1-5; maybe TRBD1 (5 bases). Germline V lookup: CDR1 SQVTM, CDR2 ANQGSEA. The CDR3 consists of 14 residues. In DNA, the CDR3 is TGCAGACCCTCCGGAGGGGTCCCACTACAGCCCCAGCATTTT. Translation gives CRPSGGVPLQPQHF.

The chain carries TRBV4-3 and TRBJ2-3, with a weak D call TRBD2 (6 bases). There are 15 residues in the CDR3. The germline V and J ends were trimmed by 0 bases and 2 bases, with 9 bases remaining between them. From germline, CDR1 is LGHNA and CDR2 YSLEER. The CDR3 DNA is TGCGCCAGCAGCCAAGATTCTAGCGTCACAGATACGCAGTATTTT. The encoded protein is CASSQDSSVTDTQYF.